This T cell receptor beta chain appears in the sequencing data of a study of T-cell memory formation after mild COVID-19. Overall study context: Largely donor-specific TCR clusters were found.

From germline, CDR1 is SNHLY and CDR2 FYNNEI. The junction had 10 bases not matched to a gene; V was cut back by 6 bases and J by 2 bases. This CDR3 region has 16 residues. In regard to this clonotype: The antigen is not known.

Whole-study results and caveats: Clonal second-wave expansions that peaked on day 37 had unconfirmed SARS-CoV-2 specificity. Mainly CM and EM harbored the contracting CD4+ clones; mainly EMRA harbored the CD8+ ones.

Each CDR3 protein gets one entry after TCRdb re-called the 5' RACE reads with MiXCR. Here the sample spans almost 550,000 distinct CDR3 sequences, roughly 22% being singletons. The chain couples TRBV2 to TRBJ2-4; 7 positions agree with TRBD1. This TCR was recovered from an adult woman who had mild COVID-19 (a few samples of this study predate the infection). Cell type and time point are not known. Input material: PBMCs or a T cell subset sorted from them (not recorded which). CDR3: CASSPGQVATKNIQYF. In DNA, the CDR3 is TGTGCCAGCAGCCCTGGACAGGTAGCCACCAAAAACATTCAGTACTTC.